What follows describes a single TCR beta chain. Its antigen is still unknown. Negative isolation was used for CD8+ and CD4+ T cells and FACS enrichment for TEMRA cells. The data were obtained in a study of CD8 T cells in Susac syndrome. Findings of the study overall: The relatively small number of individuals in the TCR sequencing and HLA analysis was acknowledged by the study.

The CDR3 covers 17 residues. Germline V gene sequence: CDR1 DFQATT, CDR2 SNEGSKA (reference sequence). Trimming cost V 6 bases and J 5 bases, with 27 bases left between them. Reverse transcription of roughly 0.5 to 1 ug RNA was carried out with random hexamers. Amplification of the TCR beta CDR3 was carried out by immunoSEQ multiplex PCR, which spanned a total of 54 Vbeta and 13 Jbeta segments. One entry per CDR3 protein, called by TCRdb with MiXCR from the immunoSEQ multiplex PCR reads. Of about 210,000 distinct CDR3 sequences in the sample, 95% were seen once. The sequencing sample was made of CD4+ T cells from PBMCs. V and J are TRBV20-1 and TRBJ2-3; D tentatively reads TRBD1 or TRBD2 (6 bases each). The sequence was collected from a human donor with multiple sclerosis. CDR3 sequence reads: CSAPVPGASGAGDTQYF. The CDR3 nucleotides read TGCAGTGCCCCGGTCCCGGGGGCGAGCGGAGCGGGAGATACGCAGTATTTT.